The 22 T cell receptor beta chains presented below share a single source sample, sequenced in a study of T cell repertoires in cytomegalovirus infection. No antigen is known for these receptors. TCRdb used MiXCR to reprocess the reads, holding one entry per CDR3 protein. The sample contains more than 95,000 distinct CDR3 sequences, 32% of which appear only once. The sequencing here drew on CD8+ T cells from cultured PBMCs, taken from culture after CMV antigen stimulation. These receptors were taken from a human donor in good health (CMV status not recorded). Some clones in this sample may be carry-over from other donors' samples.

The gene calls are TRBV6-2 or TRBV6-3 and TRBJ2-7, with D perhaps being TRBD1 or TRBD2 (6 bases each). Germline CDR1 reads MNHEY; CDR2 reads SVGEGT. The V gene lost 5 bases and the J gene lost 6 bases, with 17 bases spanning the gap. The length of the CDR3 is 14 residues. The CDR3 is CASSLIPGGGEQYF. As DNA, the CDR3 is TGTGCCAGCAGTCTAATACCAGGAGGGGGCGAGCAGTACTTC.

The chain couples TRBV2 to TRBJ2-5, with TRBD2 identical over 7 bases. Germline trimming cut 2 bases from V and 9 bases from J; bases unmatched to any gene: 15. Germline lookup yields CDR1 SNHLY and CDR2 FYNNEI. This CDR3 has 16 amino acids. CDR3 nucleotide sequence: TGTGCCAGCAGTGAAAGAGGGGCGGGGGTCCCCGTTGCCCAGTACTTC. Protein sequence: CASSERGAGVPVAQYF. Drawing the rest from reference TRBV2 and TRBJ2-5, the complete variable domain is EPEVTQTPSHQVTQMGQEVILRCVPISNHLYFYWYRQILGQKVEFLVSFYNNEISEKSEIFDDQFSVERPDGSNFTLKIRSTKLEDSAMYFCASSERGAGVPVAQYFGPGTRLLVL.

The chain links TRBV7-4 to TRBJ2-2, with no clear D. CDR3 size: 13 residues. The V end lost 2 bases, the J end lost 6 bases, and 7 bases lay between the germline ends. Germline values: CDR1 SGHVT, CDR2 SQSDAQ. The CDR3 nucleotides are TGTGCCAGCAGCTTAAATGCAGCCGGGGAGCTGTTTTTT. Protein product: CASSLNAAGELFF.

The chain is built from TRBV15 and TRBJ2-3; no definite D call. Trimming cost V 0 bases and J 6 bases, with 4 bases left between them. Germline values: CDR1 LNHNV, CDR2 YYDKDF (reference sequence). The CDR3 contains 12 residues. The CDR3 region is CATSRDGDTQYF. CDR3 DNA: TGTGCCACCAGCAGAGATGGGGATACGCAGTATTTT.

This sequence joins TRBV7-9 and TRBJ2-5; 10 bases are shared with TRBD2. The V gene end was trimmed by 5 bases and the J gene end by 5 bases; junction bases not matched to a gene: 17. The CDR3 runs 18 residues. The germline gives CDR1 SEHNR, CDR2 FQNEAQ (reference sequence). The CDR3 region has the DNA TGTGCCAGCAGCCCATCGGTAGCGGGGGGACGAATTATGGAGACCCAGTACTTC. Translated, it gives CASSPSVAGGRIMETQYF.

This sequence joins TRBV6-6 and TRBJ1-2; 10 positions match TRBD1. Germline CDR1 is MNHNY and CDR2 is SVGAGI (reference sequence). The CDR3 is 15 residues long. V shed 4 bases and J 5 bases; nucleotides not matched to a gene: 7. CDR3 bases: TGTGCCAGCAGTTTACCGGGACAGGGGAGTTATGGCTACACCTTC. Translating it yields CASSLPGQGSYGYTF.

This clonotype was observed a few times. The V and J genes are TRBV25-1 and TRBJ1-1; D is uncertain. CDR1 is MGHDK, CDR2 SYGVNS, per germline. Trimming left V 3 bases short and J 8 bases short, with 7 bases between. This CDR3 contains 11 residues. The CDR3 is CASSDFPEAFF. In nucleotides, the CDR3 is TGTGCCAGCAGTGATTTCCCCGAAGCTTTCTTT.

V and J are TRBV7-2 and TRBJ1-6, with 7 bases matching TRBD1. Germline lookup yields CDR1 SGHTA and CDR2 FQGNSA. CDR3 length: 15 residues. The ends lost 5 bases at V and 12 bases at J; junction bases unmatched: 13. In DNA form, the CDR3 reads TGTGCCAGCAGCATGGAGGGGGCGTTTTGGGGACCCCTCCACTTT. Amino acid sequence: CASSMEGAFWGPLHF. The full variable domain, with the rest looked up from reference TRBV7-2 and TRBJ1-6, is GAGVSQSPSNKVTEKGKDVELRCDPISGHTALYWYRQSLGQGLEFLIYFQGNSAPDKSGLPSDRFSAERTGGSVSTLTIQRTQQEDSAVYLCASSMEGAFWGPLHFGNGTRLTVT.

The rearrangement joins TRBV25-1 to TRBJ2-5; 12 positions agree with TRBD2. Matching the DNA end better, TRBJ2-7 makes the J call doubtful. There are 14 residues in the CDR3. The germline gives CDR1 MGHDK, CDR2 SYGVNS. The CDR3 DNA reads as TGTGCCAGCAGTAGGACTAGCGGGACCTACGAGCAGTACTTC. Its protein is CASSRTSGTYEQYF.

The chain employs TRBV5-1 and TRBJ2-3; 8 nucleotides match TRBD2. Trimming took 0 bases from V and 3 from J; bases not matched to a gene: 3. Germline CDR1 reads SGHRS; CDR2 reads YFSETQ. The CDR3 sequence is 15 residues long. The chain's CDR3 is CASSLAGGGTDTQYF. As DNA, the CDR3 is TGCGCCAGCAGCTTGGCCGGCGGGGGGACAGATACGCAGTATTTT.

The table lists this clonotype with a few counts. The chain joins TRBV29-1 to TRBJ1-1; 7 bases fit TRBD1. Trimming took 6 bases from V and 0 from J; bases not matched to a gene: 4. The CDR3 contains 13 residues. From germline, CDR1 is SQVTM and CDR2 ANQGSEA. The CDR3 DNA follows: TGCAGCGTCACCGGGACAGTGAACACTGAAGCTTTCTTT. Its translation: CSVTGTVNTEAFF.

The rearrangement links TRBV29-1 to TRBJ2-1; TRBD1 is a possible D gene (6 bases). Germline values: CDR1 SQVTM, CDR2 ANQGSEA. The CDR3 loop spans 15 amino acids. V was shortened by 6 bases and J by 0 bases, with 15 bases between the two germline ends. The CDR3 sequence is CSVDNDRSSYNEQFF. The CDR3 bases are TGCAGCGTAGACAACGACAGGAGCTCCTACAATGAGCAGTTCTTC.

This clonotype has a handful of counts. V gene TRBV6-2 or TRBV6-3 combines with J gene TRBJ2-5; D gene ambiguous. CDR1 is MNHEY, CDR2 SVGEGT, per germline. V lost 2 bases, J lost 5 bases, and 18 bases lay in between. This CDR3 spans 16 amino acids. In DNA form, the CDR3 reads TGTGCCAGCAGTTACGGGGTGCGCCGGGTCGGGGAGACCCAGTACTTC. It is translated as CASSYGVRRVGETQYF.

The chain joins TRBV6-1 to TRBJ2-7; tentative D call: TRBD1 (5 bases). V dropped 3 bases and J dropped 3 bases, with 15 bases sitting between them. CDR3 size: 15 residues. Germline V CDR1 and CDR2: MNHNS, SASEGT. The CDR3 loop is CASSEIWTSLYEQYF. The CDR3 region has the DNA TGTGCCAGCAGTGAGATTTGGACAAGCCTCTACGAGCAGTACTTC.

The chain links TRBV11-2 to TRBJ2-1; 8 bases are shared with TRBD2. The CDR3 has 15 residues. Germline V gene lookup returns CDR1 SGHAT and CDR2 FQNNGV. V lost 6 bases to trimming and J lost 8 bases; unmatched junction nucleotides: 12. The CDR3 nucleotides are TGTGCCAGCAGGTTATTCGCGGCGGGGGGAGATGAGCAGTTCTTC. Its translation is CASRLFAAGGDEQFF.

This clonotype was counted many times. The chain couples TRBV12-3 or TRBV12-4 to TRBJ2-5; no clear D. This CDR3 spans 11 amino acids. Between the trimmed V and J ends, which lost 3 bases and 1 base, there was a span of 0 bases. CDR3 nucleotide sequence: TGTGCCAGCAGTTTCCAAGAGACCCAGTACTTC. Translated, it gives CASSFQETQYF.

A few counts support this clonotype. The chain combines TRBV4-1 with TRBJ1-1, with D perhaps TRBD1 (6 bases). Germline lookup yields CDR1 MGHRA and CDR2 YSYEKL. V shed 2 bases and J shed 2 bases, with 9 bases lying between them. This CDR3 is 14 amino acids long. The CDR3: CASSQWTVNTEAFF. The CDR3 DNA reads TGCGCCAGCAGCCAATGGACAGTTAACACTGAAGCTTTCTTT.

V and J are TRBV10-3 and TRBJ2-1; D remains unclear. The CDR3 is 15 amino acids. With 6 bases removed from V and 1 base from J, the gap between germline ends came to 13 bases. From germline, CDR1 is ENHRY and CDR2 SYGVKD. The CDR3 DNA is TGTGCCATCAGACCGACGGAACTTTCCTACAATGAGCAGTTCTTC. Protein sequence: CAIRPTELSYNEQFF.

The genes are TRBV19 and TRBJ1-1; no reliable D call. Germline V lookup: CDR1 LNHDA, CDR2 SQIVND (reference sequence). V gave up 3 bases and J gave up 5 bases, with 7 bases separating them. This CDR3 comprises 12 residues. As DNA, the CDR3 is TGTGCCAGTAGTATTAAGGCAACTGAAGCTTTCTTT. As protein: CASSIKATEAFF.

This clonotype was observed at least ten times. The J gene is TRBJ1-6, the V gene TRBV7-2; D remains ambiguous. V lost 3 bases, J lost 6 bases, and 3 bases lay in between. The germline V gene has CDR1 SGHTA and CDR2 FQGNSA. The CDR3 has 12 residues. The DNA of the CDR3 is TGTGCCAGCAGCTTGTTTAATTCACCCCTCCACTTT. Translation gives CASSLFNSPLHF.

The V gene is TRBV7-4, the J gene TRBJ2-2, with D possibly matching TRBD2 (6 bases). V gave up 0 bases and J gave up 2 bases, with 10 bases separating them. This CDR3 comprises 16 residues. In germline, CDR1 is SGHVT, CDR2 SQSDAQ. The CDR3 coding sequence is TGTGCCAGCAGCTTAGCTCCTAGCGCAAACACCGGGGAGCTGTTTTTT. Translating gives CASSLAPSANTGELFF.

This chain links TRBV5-1 with TRBJ2-2; D remains ambiguous. The ends were cut back, 4 bases at V and 1 base at J, with 14 bases in the middle. CDR1 SGHRS and CDR2 YFSETQ come from the germline V gene. The CDR3 is 16 amino acids. CDR3 sequence: CASSPLWRENTGELFF. The CDR3 nucleotides are TGCGCCAGCAGCCCCCTTTGGAGAGAGAACACCGGGGAGCTGTTTTTT.